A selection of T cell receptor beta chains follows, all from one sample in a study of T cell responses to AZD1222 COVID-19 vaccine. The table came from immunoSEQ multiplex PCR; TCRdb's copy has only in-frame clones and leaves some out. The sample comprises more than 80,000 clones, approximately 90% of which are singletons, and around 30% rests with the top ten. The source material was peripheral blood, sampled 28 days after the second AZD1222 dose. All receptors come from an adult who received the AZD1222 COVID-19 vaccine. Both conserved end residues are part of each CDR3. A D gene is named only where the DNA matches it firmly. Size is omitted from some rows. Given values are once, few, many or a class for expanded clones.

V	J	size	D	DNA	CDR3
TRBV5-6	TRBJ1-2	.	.	TGTGCCAGCAGCTCCCTGATATATGGCTACACCTTC	CASSSLIYGYTF
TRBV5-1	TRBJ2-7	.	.	TGCGCCAGCAGCCAGGGATCGCCAGGGGTTTACGAGCAGTACTTC	CASSQGSPGVYEQYF
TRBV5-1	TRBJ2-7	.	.	TGCGCCAGCAGCTTGGGGGGCCCCTACGAGCAGTACTTC	CASSLGGPYEQYF
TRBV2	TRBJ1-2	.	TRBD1	TGTGCCAGCAGTCTCGACAGGGGGGACGGTGGCTACACCTTC	CASSLDRGDGGYTF
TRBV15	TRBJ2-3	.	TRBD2	TGTGCCACCAGCAGAGGAGGTAAAGGACTAGCGGGAGGTGATACGCAGTATTTT	CATSRGGKGLAGGDTQYF
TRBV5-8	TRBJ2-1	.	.	TGTGCCAGCAGCCAAGTCTCAGCCTACAATGAGCAGTTCTTC	CASSQVSAYNEQFF
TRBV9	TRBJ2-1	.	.	TGTGCCAGCAGTTACGACAATGAGCAGTTCTTC	CASSYDNEQFF
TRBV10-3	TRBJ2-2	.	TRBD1	TGTGCCATCAGACCCCCGGGGACAGACAACACCGGGGAGCTGTTTTTT	CAIRPPGTDNTGELFF
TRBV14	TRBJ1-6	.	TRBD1	TGTGCCAGCAGCCAGGGACAGGGGGCTAATTCACCCCTCCACTTT	CASSQGQGANSPLHF
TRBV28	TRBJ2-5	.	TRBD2	TGTGCCAGCACCCCCTCGGGGGAGGGGACCCAGTACTTC	CASTPSGEGTQYF
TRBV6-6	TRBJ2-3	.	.	TGTGCCTCCCGGGACTTTTCTGACACAGATACGCAGTATTTT	CASRDFSDTDTQYF
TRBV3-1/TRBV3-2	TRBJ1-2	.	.	TGTGCCAGCAGCCAAGAGGCGGGGTTTGGTGGCTACACCTTC	CASSQEAGFGGYTF
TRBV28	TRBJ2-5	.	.	TGTGCCAGCAGTCCGACGGTCCAAGAGACCCAGTACTTC	CASSPTVQETQYF
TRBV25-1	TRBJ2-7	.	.	TGTGCCAGCAGGGGGGATCTGGGTGCCTACGAGCAGTACTTC	CASRGDLGAYEQYF
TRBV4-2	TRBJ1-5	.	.	TGTGCCAGCAGCCAAGGTCTCGAGAGGGCCTTCCAGCCCCAGCATTTT	CASSQGLERAFQPQHF
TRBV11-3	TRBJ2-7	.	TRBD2	TGTGCCAGCAGCTCTACGGCACTAGCGGACGAGCAGTACTTC	CASSSTALADEQYF
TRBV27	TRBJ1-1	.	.	TGTGCCACCAGAGGGAACACTGAAGCTTTCTTT	CATRGNTEAFF
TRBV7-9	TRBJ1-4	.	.	TGTGCCAGCAGCTTGGAATTATACGCCGGGAACGAAAAACTGTTTTTT	CASSLELYAGNEKLFF
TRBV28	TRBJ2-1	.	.	TGTGCCACAGAGTCGAGTATTTATGAGCAGTTCTTC	CATESSIYEQFF
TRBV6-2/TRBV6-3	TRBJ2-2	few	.	TGTGCCAGCAGTTCCGCGGGTCTCCAGAACACCGGGGAGCTGTTTTTT	CASSSAGLQNTGELFF
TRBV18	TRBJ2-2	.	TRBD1	TGTGCCAGCTCACCACGGTCGCAGGGGGTCGCCGGGGAGCTGTTTTTT	CASSPRSQGVAGELFF
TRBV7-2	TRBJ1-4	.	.	TGTGCCAGCAGCTTAAGGTCCTCGACTGAAAAACTGTTTTTT	CASSLRSSTEKLFF
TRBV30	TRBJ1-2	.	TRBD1	TGTGCCTGGAGGAGGGACAGGGGAGGATCACGGCAGGGCTACACCTTC	CAWRRDRGGSRQGYTF
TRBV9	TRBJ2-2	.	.	TGTGCCAGCAGCGCCCTCACCGGGGAGCTGTTTTTT	CASSALTGELFF
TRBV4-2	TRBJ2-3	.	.	TGTGCCAGCAGCCAAGCGGGAAGCACAGATACGCAGTATTTT	CASSQAGSTDTQYF
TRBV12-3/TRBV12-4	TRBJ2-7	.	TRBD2	TGTGCCAGCAGTTCTCGGGGGGACGAGCAGTACTTC	CASSSRGDEQYF
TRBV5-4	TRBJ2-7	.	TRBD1	TGTGCCAGCAGCTTGGGAGCCGGGACAGGGGCCGACGAGCAGTACTTC	CASSLGAGTGADEQYF
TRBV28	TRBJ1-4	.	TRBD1	TGTGCCAGCAGCCCGCCCGGACAGGGGCCAACTAATGAAAAACTGTTTTTT	CASSPPGQGPTNEKLFF
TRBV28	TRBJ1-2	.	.	TGTGCCAGCAGGAGACAGTGGAACTATGGCTACACCTTC	CASRRQWNYGYTF
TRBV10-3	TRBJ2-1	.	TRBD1	TGTGCCATCAGTGACCGTAGGGCGACAGGGGGCTACCTTGAGCAGTTCTTC	CAISDRRATGGYLEQFF
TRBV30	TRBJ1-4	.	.	TGTGCCTTTAATACCGGACCGGCGGGCGAAAAACTGTTTTTT	CAFNTGPAGEKLFF
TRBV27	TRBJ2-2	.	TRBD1	TGTGCCAGCAGTTCACAGGGGGCGGGCACCGGGGAGCTGTTTTTT	CASSSQGAGTGELFF
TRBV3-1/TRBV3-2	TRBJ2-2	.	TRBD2	TGTGCCAGCAGCCAAGATGATCGTTGGACTAGCGGGAGGAGCCAGGACGGGGAGCTGTTTTTT	CASSQDDRWTSGRSQDGELFF
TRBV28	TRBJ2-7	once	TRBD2	TGTGCCAGCAGTCCTAGCGGGCCCTACGAGCAGTACTTC	CASSPSGPYEQYF
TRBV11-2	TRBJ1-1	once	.	TGTGCCAGCAGCTTAGAGGGCATGGTGGCCACTGAAGCTTTCTTT	CASSLEGMVATEAFF
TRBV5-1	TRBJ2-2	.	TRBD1	TGCGCCAGCGGCCTACAGGGACAGGGGGCCTTCGACGGGGAGCTGTTTTTT	CASGLQGQGAFDGELFF
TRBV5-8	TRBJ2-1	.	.	TGTGCCAGCAGCGGCGGACTAGGGGGGTACAATGAGCAGTTCTTC	CASSGGLGGYNEQFF
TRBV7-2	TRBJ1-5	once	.	TGTGCCAGCACCCGTAGGGCGGTGAACAATCAGCCCCAGCATTTT	CASTRRAVNNQPQHF
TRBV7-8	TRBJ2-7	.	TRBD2	TGTGCCAGCAGCGGGGGGGAACGAAGGACCTACGAGCAGTACTTC	CASSGGERRTYEQYF
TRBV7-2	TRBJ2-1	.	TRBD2	TGTGCCAGCAGCTTAGATTCGGGAGGGCCTTACAATGAGCAGTTCTTC	CASSLDSGGPYNEQFF
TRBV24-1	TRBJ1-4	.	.	TGTGCCACCAGTGATCGCCGTGGTTTGGGCGGGGGAAGCGTAAAACTGTTTTTT	CATSDRRGLGGGSVKLFF
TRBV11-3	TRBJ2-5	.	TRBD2	TGTGCCAGCAGCTTAGATCAGACTAGCGACCAAGAGACCCAGTACTTC	CASSLDQTSDQETQYF
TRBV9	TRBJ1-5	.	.	TGTGCCAGCAGCGTGGCAGGGGATAGCAATCAGCCCCAGCATTTT	CASSVAGDSNQPQHF
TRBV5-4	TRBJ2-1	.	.	TGTGCCAGCAGCGAACAGGACAGATACAATGAGCAGTTCTTC	CASSEQDRYNEQFF
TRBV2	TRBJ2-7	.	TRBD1	TGTGCCAGCAAAGGAGGACAGGGGGAATACGAGCAGTACTTC	CASKGGQGEYEQYF
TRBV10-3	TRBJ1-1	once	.	TGTGCCATCAGTGAACGGGGGAACACTGAAGCTTTCTTT	CAISERGNTEAFF
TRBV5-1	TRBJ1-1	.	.	TGCGCCAGCTCGGGACAGAACACTGAAGCTTTCTTT	CASSGQNTEAFF
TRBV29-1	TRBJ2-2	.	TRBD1	TGCAGCGTTCGGACAGGGGGGACCGGGGAGCTGTTTTTT	CSVRTGGTGELFF
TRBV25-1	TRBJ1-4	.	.	TGTGCCAGCAGTGAATCCGAGCAGGGCTTCGGGGATGAAAAACTGTTTTTT	CASSESEQGFGDEKLFF
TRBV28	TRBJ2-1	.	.	TGTGCCAGCAGTTTATTGTCGGTTTCCAATGAGCAGTTCTTC	CASSLLSVSNEQFF
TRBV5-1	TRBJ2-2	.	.	TGCGCCAGCAGACAGGGGAACACCGGGGAGCTGTTTTTT	CASRQGNTGELFF
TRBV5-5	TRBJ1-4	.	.	TGTGCCAGCAGCTTTTGGGCAGGGCCTAATGAAAAACTGTTTTTT	CASSFWAGPNEKLFF
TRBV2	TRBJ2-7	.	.	TGTGCCAGCAGTGGGGCCTACGAGCAGTACTTC	CASSGAYEQYF
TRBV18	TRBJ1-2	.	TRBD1	TGTGCCAGCTCACTTCGGACAGGGGGCGATGACTATGGCTACACCTTC	CASSLRTGGDDYGYTF
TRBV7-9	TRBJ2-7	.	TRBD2	TGTGCCAGCACCTCTAGCGGGAGAGCCTACGAGCAGTACTTC	CASTSSGRAYEQYF